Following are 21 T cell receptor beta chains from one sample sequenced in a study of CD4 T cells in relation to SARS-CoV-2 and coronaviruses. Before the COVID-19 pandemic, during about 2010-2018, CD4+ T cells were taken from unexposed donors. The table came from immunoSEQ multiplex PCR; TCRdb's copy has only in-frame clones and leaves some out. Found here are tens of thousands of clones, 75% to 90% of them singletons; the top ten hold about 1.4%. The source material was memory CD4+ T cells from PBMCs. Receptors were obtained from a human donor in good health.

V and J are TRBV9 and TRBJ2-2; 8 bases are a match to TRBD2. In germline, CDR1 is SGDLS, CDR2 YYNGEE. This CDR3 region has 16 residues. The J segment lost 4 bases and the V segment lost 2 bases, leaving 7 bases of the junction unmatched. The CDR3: CASSVVSGRGTGELFF. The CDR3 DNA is TGTGCCAGCAGCGTTGTCAGCGGGAGAGGCACCGGGGAGCTGTTTTTT.

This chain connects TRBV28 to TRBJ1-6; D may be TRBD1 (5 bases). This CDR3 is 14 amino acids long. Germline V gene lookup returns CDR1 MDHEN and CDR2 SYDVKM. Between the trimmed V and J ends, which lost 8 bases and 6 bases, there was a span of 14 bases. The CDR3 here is CASLGHLRNSPLHF. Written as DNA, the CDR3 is TGTGCCAGCCTAGGACATCTCCGTAATTCACCCCTCCACTTT.

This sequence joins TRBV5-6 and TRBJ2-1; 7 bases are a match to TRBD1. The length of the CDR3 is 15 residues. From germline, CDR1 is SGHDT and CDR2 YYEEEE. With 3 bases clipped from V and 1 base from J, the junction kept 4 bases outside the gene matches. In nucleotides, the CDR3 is TGTGCCAGCAGCTACAGGGGATTATCCTACAATGAGCAGTTCTTC. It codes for CASSYRGLSYNEQFF.

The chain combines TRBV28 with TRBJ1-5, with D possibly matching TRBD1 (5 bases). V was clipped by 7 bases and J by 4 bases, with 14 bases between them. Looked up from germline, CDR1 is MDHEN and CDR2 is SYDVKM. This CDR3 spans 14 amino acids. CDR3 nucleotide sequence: TGTGCCAGCACTCGTGGGACCCTAAATCAGCCCCAGCATTTT. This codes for CASTRGTLNQPQHF. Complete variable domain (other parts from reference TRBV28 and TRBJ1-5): DVKVTQSSRYLVKRTGEKVFLECVQDMDHENMFWYRQDPGLGLRLIYFSYDVKMKEKGDIPEGYSVSREKKERFSLILESASTNQTSMYLCASTRGTLNQPQHFGDGTRLSIL.

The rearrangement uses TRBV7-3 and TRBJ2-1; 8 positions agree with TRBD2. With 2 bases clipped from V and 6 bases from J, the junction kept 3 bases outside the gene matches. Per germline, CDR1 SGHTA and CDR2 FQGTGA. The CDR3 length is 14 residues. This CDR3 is CASSLSSGSNEQFF. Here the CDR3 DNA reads TGTGCCAGCAGCTTATCGAGCGGGAGCAATGAGCAGTTCTTC.

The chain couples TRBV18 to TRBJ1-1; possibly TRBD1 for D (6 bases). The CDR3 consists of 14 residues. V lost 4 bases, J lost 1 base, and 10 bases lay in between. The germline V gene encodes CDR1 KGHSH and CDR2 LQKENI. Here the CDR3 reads CASSLRDKNTEAFF. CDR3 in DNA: TGTGCCAGCTCACTTCGGGACAAGAACACTGAAGCTTTCTTT.

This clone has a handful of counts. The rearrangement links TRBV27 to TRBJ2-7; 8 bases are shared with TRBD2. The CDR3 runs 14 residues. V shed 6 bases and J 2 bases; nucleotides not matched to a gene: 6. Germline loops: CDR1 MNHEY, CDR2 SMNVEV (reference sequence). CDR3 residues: CASRVKRGTYEQYF. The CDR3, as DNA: TGTGCCAGCAGGGTCAAGCGGGGGACCTACGAGCAGTACTTC.

The CDR3 sequence: CASSLGRGNTGELFF. CDR3 sequence (DNA): TGTGCCAGCAGCTTGGGTAGGGGGAACACCGGGGAGCTGTTTTTT. The chain has TRBV5-4 and TRBJ2-2, with a possible D match to TRBD1 (5 bases). Germline V lookup: CDR1 SGHNT, CDR2 YYREEE (reference sequence). The CDR3 spans 15 residues. Trimming took 0 bases from V and 1 from J, leaving 7 bases between them.

CDR3 nucleotides: TGTGCCTGGTCGGTCCGCGGAAACACCATATATTTT. It translates to CAWSVRGNTIYF. The genes are TRBV30 and TRBJ1-3; no reliable D call. The CDR3 has 12 amino acids. Trimming shortened V by 5 bases and J by 4 bases, and 9 bases separated the two germline ends. Germline V gene lookup returns CDR1 GTSNPN and CDR2 SVGIG (reference sequence).

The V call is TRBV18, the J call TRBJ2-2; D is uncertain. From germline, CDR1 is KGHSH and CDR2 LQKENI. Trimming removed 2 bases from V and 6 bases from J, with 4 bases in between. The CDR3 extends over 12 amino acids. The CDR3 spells CASSPRAGELFF. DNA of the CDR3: TGTGCCAGCTCACCAAGGGCCGGGGAGCTGTTTTTT.

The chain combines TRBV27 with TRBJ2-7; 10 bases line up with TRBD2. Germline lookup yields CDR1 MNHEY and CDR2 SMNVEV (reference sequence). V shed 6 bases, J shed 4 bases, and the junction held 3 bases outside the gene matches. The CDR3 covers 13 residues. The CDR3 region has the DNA TGTGCCAGCAGCACTAGCGGGACATACGAGCAGTACTTC. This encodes CASSTSGTYEQYF.

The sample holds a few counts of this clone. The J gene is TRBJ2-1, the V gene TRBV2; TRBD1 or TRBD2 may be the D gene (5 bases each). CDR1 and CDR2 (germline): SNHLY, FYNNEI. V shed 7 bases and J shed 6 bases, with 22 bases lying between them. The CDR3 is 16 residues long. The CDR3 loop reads CASTKTGAGLVNEQFF. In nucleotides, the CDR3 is TGTGCCAGCACCAAAACCGGGGCAGGACTCGTCAATGAGCAGTTCTTC.

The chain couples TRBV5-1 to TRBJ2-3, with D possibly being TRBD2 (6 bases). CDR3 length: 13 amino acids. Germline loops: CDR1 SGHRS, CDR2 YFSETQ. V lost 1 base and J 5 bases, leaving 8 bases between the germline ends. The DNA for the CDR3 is TGCGCCAGCAGCTTGTCGGAGGGAGATACGCAGTATTTT. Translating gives CASSLSEGDTQYF.

In DNA, the CDR3 is TGTGCCAGCAGTGAGTGGACAGGAGATTCCTACGAGCAGTACTTC. Protein: CASSEWTGDSYEQYF. The rearrangement uses TRBV28 and TRBJ2-7, with 7 bases matching TRBD1. Germline values: CDR1 MDHEN, CDR2 SYDVKM. The J segment lost 1 base and the V segment lost 5 bases, leaving 8 bases of the junction unmatched. CDR3 size: 15 residues.

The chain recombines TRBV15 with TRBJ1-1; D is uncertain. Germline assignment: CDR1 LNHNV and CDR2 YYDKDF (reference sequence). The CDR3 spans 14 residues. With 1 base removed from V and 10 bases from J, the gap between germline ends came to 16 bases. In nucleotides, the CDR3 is TGTGCCACCAGCAGAGGGTGGCCTCTACACAGAGCTTTCTTT. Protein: CATSRGWPLHRAFF. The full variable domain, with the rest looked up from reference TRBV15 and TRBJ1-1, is DAMVIQNPRYQVTQFGKPVTLSCSQTLNHNVMYWYQQKSSQAPKLLFHYYDKDFNNEADTPDNFQSRRPNTSFCFLDIRSPGLGDTAMYLCATSRGWPLHRAFFGQGTRLTVV.

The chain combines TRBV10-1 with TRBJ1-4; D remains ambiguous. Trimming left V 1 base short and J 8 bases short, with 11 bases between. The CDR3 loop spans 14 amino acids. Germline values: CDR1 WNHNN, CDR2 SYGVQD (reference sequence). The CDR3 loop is CASSEWLAPEKLFF. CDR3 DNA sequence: TGCGCCAGCAGTGAGTGGCTCGCCCCAGAAAAACTGTTTTTT.

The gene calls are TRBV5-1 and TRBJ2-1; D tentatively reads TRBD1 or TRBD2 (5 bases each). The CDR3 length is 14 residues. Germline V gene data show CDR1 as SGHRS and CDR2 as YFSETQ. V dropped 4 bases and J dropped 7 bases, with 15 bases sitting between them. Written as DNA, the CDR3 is TGCGCCAGCAGCCTGGGGACCGCTTTAAATGAGCAGTTCTTC. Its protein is CASSLGTALNEQFF.

The CDR3 bases are TGTGCCAGCAGCCAAGACAGGGGGGCCTACGAGCAGTACTTC. Amino acids: CASSQDRGAYEQYF. The chain combines TRBV3-1 (or the pseudogene TRBV3-2) with TRBJ2-7, with D perhaps TRBD1 (7 bases). The CDR3 spans 14 residues. Germline loops: CDR1 LGHDT, CDR2 YNNKEL (reference sequence). V shed 0 bases and J shed 2 bases, with 8 bases lying between them.

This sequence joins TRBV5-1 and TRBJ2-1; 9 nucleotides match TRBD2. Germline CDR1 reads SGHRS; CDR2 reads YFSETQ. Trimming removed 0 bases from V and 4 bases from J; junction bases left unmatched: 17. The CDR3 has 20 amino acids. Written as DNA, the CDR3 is TGCGCCAGCAGCTTGGGACCGGACCCAGAGGCTAGCGGGGTGTACAATGAGCAGTTCTTC. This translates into CASSLGPDPEASGVYNEQFF.

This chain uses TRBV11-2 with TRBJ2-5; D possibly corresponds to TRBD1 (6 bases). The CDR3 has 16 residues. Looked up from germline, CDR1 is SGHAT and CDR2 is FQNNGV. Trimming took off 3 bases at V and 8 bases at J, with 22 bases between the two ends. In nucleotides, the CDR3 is TGTGCCAGCAGCTTCGGGACCGGGACAAACTGGGCCACCCAGTACTTC. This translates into CASSFGTGTNWATQYF.

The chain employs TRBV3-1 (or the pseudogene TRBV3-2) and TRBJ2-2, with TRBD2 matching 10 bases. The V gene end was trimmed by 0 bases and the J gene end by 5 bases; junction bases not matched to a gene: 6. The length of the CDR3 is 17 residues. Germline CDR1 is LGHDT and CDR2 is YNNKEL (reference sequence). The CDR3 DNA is TGTGCCAGCAGCCAAGACCCTAGCGGGAGTAATACCGGGGAGCTGTTTTTT. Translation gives CASSQDPSGSNTGELFF.